The 19 T cell receptor beta chains below were found in one sample sequenced in a study of T cell responses to AZD1222 COVID-19 vaccine. The protocol was immunoSEQ multiplex PCR, while the TCRdb copy is restricted to in-frame clones and leaves out a portion. Here the sample spans over 85,000 clones, 70% to 90% being singletons. This sample comprised peripheral blood, obtained 28 days after the second AZD1222 dose. Receptors originate from an adult who received the AZD1222 COVID-19 vaccine.

This clone is labeled as medium-sized (0.01 to 0.1%). The rearrangement links TRBV4-2 to TRBJ1-3; 9 nucleotides match TRBD1. The CDR3 totals 16 residues. Germline-derived CDR1 and CDR2 are LGHNA and YNFKEQ. With 0 bases clipped from V and 3 bases from J, the junction kept 3 bases outside the gene matches. CDR3 nucleotide sequence: TGTGCCAGCAGCCAAGATGCGACAGGGGGTGGAAACACCATATATTTT. Translated, it gives CASSQDATGGGNTIYF.

The rearrangement links TRBV5-4 to TRBJ1-2; no reliable D call. This CDR3 is built from 13 residues. Germline CDR1 reads SGHNT; CDR2 reads YYREEE (reference sequence). The germline V and J ends were trimmed by 4 bases and 4 bases, with 11 bases remaining between them. In DNA, the CDR3 is TGTGCCAGCAGCCCTGCGGGCCTCTATGGCTACACCTTC. The encoded protein is CASSPAGLYGYTF.

In this sample, this clone turned up once. One junction end disagrees with the germline gene, perhaps due to a read error. The chain couples TRBV6-1 to TRBJ2-7, with no clear D. Germline V gene data show CDR1 as MNHNS and CDR2 as SASEGT. There are 11 residues in the CDR3. CDR3 residues: CASSDRETPSF. CDR3 sequence (DNA): TGTGCCAGCAGTGATCGAGAGACACCAAGCTTC.

The table lists this clone with a few counts. The chain joins TRBV28 to TRBJ2-7, with D maybe TRBD2 (6 bases). The CDR3 runs to 12 residues. Germline-derived CDR1 and CDR2 are MDHEN and SYDVKM. The V end was cut by 2 bases, the J end by 7 bases, with 9 bases between. CDR3 region: CASSLGRTEQYF. CDR3 bases: TGTGCCAGCAGTTTAGGGAGGACAGAGCAGTACTTC.

The chain joins TRBV28 to TRBJ1-2, with 7 bases matching TRBD1. V shed 5 bases and J 13 bases; nucleotides not matched to a gene: 16. Germline lookup yields CDR1 MDHEN and CDR2 SYDVKM. CDR3 length equals 14 residues. The CDR3 spells CASSPASGTVSGTF. For the CDR3, the DNA is TGTGCCAGCAGTCCAGCTAGCGGGACAGTTTCGGGCACCTTC.

In this sample, this clone turned up once. The CDR3: CASSAGTKNIQYF. The CDR3 coding sequence is TGTGCCAGCTCTGCGGGAACCAAAAACATTCAGTACTTC. The chain links TRBV18 to TRBJ2-4; tentative D call: TRBD2 (6 bases). Germline-derived CDR1 and CDR2 are KGHSH and LQKENI. The V end was cut by 6 bases, the J end by 2 bases, with 8 bases between. The CDR3 runs to 13 residues.

The genes are TRBV9 and TRBJ2-5; TRBD2 agrees at 9 bases. J lost 1 base, V lost 0 bases, and 1 base had no gene match. The CDR3 runs to 15 residues. The germline gives CDR1 SGDLS, CDR2 YYNGEE. The CDR3 DNA reads as TGTGCCAGCAGCGTAGGGCGGGGGGGCCAAGAGACCCAGTACTTC. This encodes CASSVGRGGQETQYF.

This clone was found a few times. The rearrangement links TRBV6-2 or TRBV6-3 to TRBJ2-7; D is perhaps TRBD2 (6 bases). The CDR3 contains 15 residues. Germline V gene data show CDR1 as MNHEY and CDR2 as SVGEGT. V shed 6 bases and J shed 2 bases, with 17 bases lying between them. The DNA for the CDR3 is TGTGCCAGCAGCCCTCGGCGGGGCGGAACCTACGAGCAGTACTTC. Amino acid sequence: CASSPRRGGTYEQYF.

The V call is TRBV24-1, the J call TRBJ2-5, with a tentative D call TRBD1 (6 bases). V was pared by 1 base and J by 5 bases, with 13 bases between. This CDR3 has 15 residues. The germline V gene encodes CDR1 KGHDR and CDR2 SFDVKD. Here the CDR3 reads CATSDLGGAQETQYF. CDR3 DNA sequence: TGTGCCACCAGTGATTTAGGGGGAGCTCAGGAGACCCAGTACTTC.

V is TRBV2 and J is TRBJ1-1, with D perhaps TRBD1 (6 bases). Germline V lookup: CDR1 SNHLY, CDR2 FYNNEI. This CDR3 has 12 amino acids. The V end was cut by 8 bases, the J end by 2 bases, with 9 bases between. CDR3 residues: CASRDTNTEAFF. CDR3 sequence (DNA): TGTGCCAGCCGGGACACAAACACTGAAGCTTTCTTT. The full variable domain, in which reference TRBV2 and TRBJ1-1 provide the parts outside the CDR3, is EPEVTQTPSHQVTQMGQEVILRCVPISNHLYFYWYRQILGQKVEFLVSFYNNEISEKSEIFDDQFSVERPDGSNFTLKIRSTKLEDSAMYFCASRDTNTEAFFGQGTRLTVV.

The rearrangement joins TRBV28 to TRBJ1-3; no definite D call. Germline CDR1 reads MDHEN; CDR2 reads SYDVKM. The CDR3 loop spans 14 amino acids. V was cut by 4 bases and J by 0 bases, with 7 bases left in between. The CDR3 here is CASSSPDSGNTIYF. The CDR3 DNA reads as TGTGCCAGCAGTTCCCCAGACTCTGGAAACACCATATATTTT. The variable domain in full, completed from reference TRBV28 and TRBJ1-3, reads DVKVTQSSRYLVKRTGEKVFLECVQDMDHENMFWYRQDPGLGLRLIYFSYDVKMKEKGDIPEGYSVSREKKERFSLILESASTNQTSMYLCASSSPDSGNTIYFGEGSWLTVV.

The chain uses TRBV2 and TRBJ2-1, with no clear D. The germline CDR1 and CDR2 sequences are SNHLY and FYNNEI. The CDR3 sequence is 9 residues long. Trimming cost V 3 bases and J 13 bases, with 4 bases left between them. CDR3: CASSEGQFF. The CDR3 coding sequence is TGTGCCAGCAGTGAGGGTCAGTTCTTC.

The CDR3: CASSLGLGEQFF. For the CDR3, the DNA is TGTGCCAGCAGCTTGGGGTTGGGCGAGCAGTTCTTC. The chain couples TRBV5-6 to TRBJ2-1; D is ambiguous. The germline V gene encodes CDR1 SGHDT and CDR2 YYEEEE. This CDR3 has 12 amino acids. With 0 bases removed from V and 10 bases from J, the gap between germline ends came to 8 bases.

V is TRBV19 and J is TRBJ2-2; 9 nucleotides match TRBD1. The J segment lost 6 bases and the V segment lost 3 bases, leaving 2 bases of the junction unmatched. CDR1 LNHDA and CDR2 SQIVND come from the germline V gene (reference sequence). This CDR3 spans 14 amino acids. Written as DNA, the CDR3 is TGTGCCAGTAGTATGGGACAGGGTTCCGGGGAGCTGTTTTTT. Its translation: CASSMGQGSGELFF.

V gene TRBV4-1 combines with J gene TRBJ1-5, with D unclear. The CDR3 runs 20 residues. Trimming left V 3 bases short and J 2 bases short, with 26 bases between. The germline CDR1 and CDR2 sequences are MGHRA and YSYEKL. CDR3 sequence: CASSHTTQTPGAVGNQPQHF. The CDR3 DNA reads TGCGCCAGCAGCCACACAACTCAGACCCCAGGAGCGGTTGGCAATCAGCCCCAGCATTTT.

Here the CDR3 reads CASSAKGYGELFF. CDR3 DNA: TGTGCCAGCAGCGCCAAGGGGTACGGGGAGCTGTTTTTT. V is TRBV7-8 and J is TRBJ2-2; D is perhaps TRBD1 (5 bases). This CDR3 contains 13 residues. V lost 5 bases and J 7 bases, leaving 11 bases between the germline ends. Germline lookup yields CDR1 SGHVS and CDR2 FQNEAQ.

This clone was observed a single time. This chain uses TRBV19 with TRBJ2-3; D gene unclear. Trimming stripped 5 bases from V and 1 base from J, with 10 bases between. CDR3 length: 14 residues. Germline assignment: CDR1 LNHDA and CDR2 SQIVND (reference sequence). CDR3 coding DNA: TGTGCCAGTAGTTTTAGGGCTGGCACAGATACGCAGTATTTT. It specifies CASSFRAGTDTQYF. The variable domain in full, with the rest retrieved from reference TRBV19 and TRBJ2-3, is DGGITQSPKYLFRKEGQNVTLSCEQNLNHDAMYWYRQDPGQGLRLIYYSQIVNDFQKGDIAEGYSVSREKKESFPLTVTSAQKNPTAFYLCASSFRAGTDTQYFGPGTRLTVL.

In its sample, this clone was seen many times. The V gene is TRBV9, the J gene TRBJ2-2, with D unresolved. The CDR3 spans 16 residues. Trimming removed 7 bases at V and 2 bases at J, with 18 bases between. The V gene's germline CDR1 is SGDLS and CDR2 YYNGEE. The CDR3 DNA sequence: TGTGCCAGCGGGCAGTACTGGCAGATCAACACCGGGGAGCTGTTTTTT. It translates to CASGQYWQINTGELFF.

This chain connects TRBV10-2 to TRBJ1-2, with D hard to call. The V gene's germline CDR1 is WSHSY and CDR2 SAAADI. V was pared by 2 bases and J by 6 bases, with 13 bases between. CDR3 length equals 14 residues. CDR3 in amino acids: CASSEIGQRNGYTF. CDR3 DNA sequence: TGCGCCAGCAGTGAGATCGGGCAGAGGAATGGCTACACCTTC.